This passage covers 20 T cell receptor beta chains from one sample sequenced in a study of T-cell memory formation after mild COVID-19. TCRdb redid the calling of the 5' RACE reads with MiXCR, one entry per CDR3 protein. This sample yields about 180,000 distinct CDR3 sequences, of which about a fifth are seen a single time; 3% to 4.5% belongs to the top ten. Sequencing was performed on PBMCs or a T cell subset sorted from them (not recorded which). These receptors came from a man aged 18 to 30 who had mild COVID-19 (a few samples of this study predate the infection). Cell type and time point are not known.

This clonotype appeared a few times. V and J are TRBV11-1 and TRBJ1-1, with D possibly matching TRBD1 (5 bases). The V gene's germline CDR1 is SGHAT and CDR2 FQDESV (reference sequence). The CDR3 runs 16 residues. Trimming pared 0 bases from V and 2 bases from J, leaving 13 bases between. The CDR3 protein is CASSLALGGDNTEAFF. The CDR3 region has the DNA TGTGCCAGCAGCTTAGCGCTGGGCGGGGACAACACTGAAGCTTTCTTT.

This clonotype was counted only a few times. The chain couples TRBV7-2 to TRBJ1-2; the D gene is possibly TRBD1 (5 bases). The length of the CDR3 is 15 residues. Germline CDR1 is SGHTA and CDR2 is FQGNSA. With 5 bases removed from V and 7 bases from J, the gap between germline ends came to 20 bases. CDR3 residues: CASSIRAPSGGGYTF. The DNA of the CDR3 is TGTGCCAGCAGCATCCGGGCCCCGTCGGGGGGTGGCTACACCTTC.

V gene TRBV12-3 or TRBV12-4 combines with J gene TRBJ2-5; D is perhaps TRBD1 or TRBD2 (6 bases each). This CDR3 comprises 14 residues. V lost 3 bases, J lost 4 bases, and 12 bases lay in between. The CDR3 here is CASSLSGAPETQYF. The CDR3 coding sequence is TGTGCCAGCAGTTTGTCGGGGGCCCCAGAGACCCAGTACTTC.

The chain carries TRBV4-1 and TRBJ1-6, with D tentatively TRBD1 (5 bases). With 1 base removed from V and 10 bases from J, the gap between germline ends came to 17 bases. The germline gives CDR1 MGHRA, CDR2 YSYEKL. The CDR3 is 16 residues long. The CDR3 loop reads CASSQVFAGRVSPLHF. The CDR3 DNA reads TGCGCCAGCAGCCAAGTATTCGCGGGCAGGGTATCACCCCTCCACTTT.

In its sample, this clonotype was seen a few times. The rearrangement links TRBV7-9 to TRBJ2-5; either TRBD1 or TRBD2 may fit D (5 bases each). From germline, CDR1 is SEHNR and CDR2 FQNEAQ (reference sequence). The CDR3 covers 13 residues. The ends were cut back, 3 bases at V and 5 bases at J, with 10 bases in the middle. The CDR3 loop is CASSFWGYETQYF. The DNA for the CDR3 is TGTGCCAGCAGCTTTTGGGGGTACGAGACCCAGTACTTC.

The CDR3 DNA reads TGCGCCAGCAGCTCTAACAGGGTTGATGGCTACACCTTC. It yields the protein CASSSNRVDGYTF. The chain has TRBV5-1 and TRBJ1-2; perhaps TRBD1 as D (6 bases). Trimming took 3 bases from V and 6 from J, leaving 12 bases between them. Germline CDR1 SGHRS, CDR2 YFSETQ. This CDR3 is 13 amino acids long.

This chain uses TRBV7-2 with TRBJ1-5; D remains ambiguous. Germline V gene lookup returns CDR1 SGHTA and CDR2 FQGNSA. The ends were cut back, 0 bases at V and 1 base at J, with 10 bases in the middle. The CDR3 is made up of 16 amino acids. CDR3 region: CASSLARGASNQPQHF. DNA for the CDR3: TGTGCCAGCAGCTTAGCGCGGGGTGCCAGCAATCAGCCCCAGCATTTT.

This sequence joins TRBV11-3 and TRBJ2-1; no definite D call. The CDR3 loop spans 14 amino acids. With 2 bases removed from V and 5 bases from J, the gap between germline ends came to 10 bases. Germline V gene data show CDR1 as SGHNT and CDR2 as YENEEA. CDR3 sequence reads: CASSLNPGDNEQFF. Here the CDR3 DNA reads TGTGCCAGCAGCTTAAACCCCGGCGACAATGAGCAGTTCTTC.

The chain links TRBV24-1 to TRBJ2-3; 7 bases align to TRBD1. The CDR3 runs to 15 residues. From germline, CDR1 is KGHDR and CDR2 SFDVKD. The junction had 6 bases not matched to a gene; V was cut back by 4 bases and J by 3 bases. DNA of the CDR3: TGTGCCACCAGTGACCCGGGACAGATGACAGATACGCAGTATTTT. It is translated as CATSDPGQMTDTQYF.

This clonotype was recorded a few times. The chain uses TRBV11-2 and TRBJ2-5, with a weak D call TRBD2 (7 bases). Germline values: CDR1 SGHAT, CDR2 FQNNGV. The ends were cut back, 1 base at V and 4 bases at J, with 22 bases in the middle. This CDR3 is built from 18 residues. The CDR3 is CASSLGFARGRIRETQYF. CDR3 DNA: TGTGCCAGCAGCTTAGGATTTGCGCGGGGGCGTATCAGAGAGACCCAGTACTTC.

This clonotype was recorded a few times. The rearrangement joins TRBV20-1 to TRBJ2-7; maybe TRBD1 (6 bases). The CDR3 covers 14 residues. Deletions cut 3 bases from V and 4 bases from J, with 16 bases between. Germline lookup yields CDR1 DFQATT and CDR2 SNEGSKA (reference sequence). The CDR3 region is CSASLGAEMYEQYF. The CDR3 DNA reads TGCAGTGCTAGCCTGGGGGCTGAAATGTACGAGCAGTACTTC.

The table lists this clonotype with a few counts. J is TRBJ2-5 and V is TRBV7-8, with D possibly matching TRBD2 (5 bases). Per the germline V gene, CDR1 is SGHVS and CDR2 is FQNEAQ. V was pared by 1 base and J by 9 bases, with 15 bases between. The CDR3 has 14 residues. The CDR3 nucleotides read TGTGCCAGCAGCTTAGATGACTACTACCTGGCCCAGTACTTC. Its protein is CASSLDDYYLAQYF.

The chain combines TRBV5-8 with TRBJ1-5; D might be TRBD1 (6 bases). The V and J ends lost 7 bases and 6 bases respectively, with 14 bases between them. The CDR3 is made up of 13 amino acids. The germline V gene has CDR1 SGHTS and CDR2 YDEGEE. For the CDR3, the DNA is TGTGCCAGCGTAGGGGGGCCAGGTCAGCCCCAGCATTTT. Translating it yields CASVGGPGQPQHF.

The chain joins TRBV20-1 to TRBJ2-7; D is perhaps TRBD1 or TRBD2 (5 bases each). CDR3 size: 13 residues. Trimming cost V 0 bases and J 6 bases, with 12 bases left between them. CDR1 and CDR2 from the germline V gene are DFQATT and SNEGSKA (reference sequence). CDR3 DNA: TGCAGTGCTAGAGATCCTTCGGGGCGCGAGCAGTACGTC. Protein: CSARDPSGREQYV.

V usage is TRBV20-1 and J usage is TRBJ1-5; D gene ambiguous. The CDR3 extends over 14 amino acids. Germline CDR1 is DFQATT and CDR2 is SNEGSKA (reference sequence). V was shortened by 6 bases and J by 2 bases, with 14 bases between the two germline ends. Here the CDR3 DNA reads TGCAGTGCCTCGGAATCTTTTGGCAATCAGCCCCAGCATTTT. Its translation: CSASESFGNQPQHF.

This rearrangement joins TRBV5-1 to TRBJ2-3; D possibly corresponds to TRBD2 (5 bases). Trimming pared 2 bases from V and 6 bases from J, leaving 10 bases between. The CDR3 has 13 amino acids. Germline CDR1 is SGHRS and CDR2 is YFSETQ. The CDR3 DNA is TGCGCCAGCAGCTTAGATCTAGCCGATACGCAGTATTTT. Its translation: CASSLDLADTQYF.

This clonotype was recorded only once. The chain links TRBV5-1 to TRBJ1-1, with 7 positions matching TRBD1. Germline CDR1 and CDR2: SGHRS and YFSETQ. This CDR3 comprises 15 residues. Losses at the gene ends were 4 bases for V and 0 bases for J; bases not matched to a gene: 6. DNA of the CDR3: TGCGCCAGCAGCCTACAGACAGGGATGAACACTGAAGCTTTCTTT. Translating gives CASSLQTGMNTEAFF.

CDR3 bases: TGCGCCAGCAGCCGCCGGGACAGAGGGCTCCCACCGAACACTGAAGCTTTCTTT. Its translation is CASSRRDRGLPPNTEAFF. The chain combines TRBV4-1 with TRBJ1-1; 7 bases align to TRBD1. Germline CDR1 reads MGHRA; CDR2 reads YSYEKL. The CDR3 has 18 residues. The trim removed 4 bases at V and 1 base at J, leaving 15 bases unmatched.

The genes are TRBV7-2 and TRBJ2-3; no reliable D call. V was cut by 3 bases and J by 4 bases, with 8 bases left in between. The CDR3 has 13 residues. The V gene's germline CDR1 is SGHTA and CDR2 FQGNSA. The CDR3 DNA reads as TGTGCCAGCAGCTTCTCTAGAGCAGATACGCAGTATTTT. Protein product: CASSFSRADTQYF.

The chain uses TRBV10-3 and TRBJ1-1, with D unresolved. V was shortened by 7 bases and J by 0 bases, with 15 bases between the two germline ends. Per germline, CDR1 ENHRY and CDR2 SYGVKD. The CDR3 has 15 residues. CDR3 sequence (DNA): TGTGCCATCACCAACGACGGGTACATGAACACTGAAGCTTTCTTT. The encoded protein is CAITNDGYMNTEAFF.